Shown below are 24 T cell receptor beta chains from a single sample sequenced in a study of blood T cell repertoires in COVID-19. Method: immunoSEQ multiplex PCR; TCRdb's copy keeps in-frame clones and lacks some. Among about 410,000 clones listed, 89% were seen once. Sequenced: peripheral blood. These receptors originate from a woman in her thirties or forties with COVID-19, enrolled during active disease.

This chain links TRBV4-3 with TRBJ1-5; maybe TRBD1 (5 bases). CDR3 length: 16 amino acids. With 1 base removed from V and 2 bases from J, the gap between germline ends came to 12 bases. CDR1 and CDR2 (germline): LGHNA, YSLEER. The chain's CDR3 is CASSQGRGWGNQPQHF. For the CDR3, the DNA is TGCGCCAGCAGCCAAGGTAGGGGTTGGGGCAATCAGCCCCAGCATTTT.

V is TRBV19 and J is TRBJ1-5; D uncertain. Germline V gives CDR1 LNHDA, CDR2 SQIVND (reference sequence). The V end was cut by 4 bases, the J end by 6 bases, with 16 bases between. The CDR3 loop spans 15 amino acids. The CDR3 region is CASSTTGGRGQPQHF. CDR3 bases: TGTGCCAGTAGTACCACGGGAGGGCGCGGTCAGCCCCAGCATTTT.

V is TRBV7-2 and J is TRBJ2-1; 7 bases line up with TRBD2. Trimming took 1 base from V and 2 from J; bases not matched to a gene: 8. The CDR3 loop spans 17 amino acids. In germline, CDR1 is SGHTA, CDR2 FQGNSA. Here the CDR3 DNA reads TGTGCCAGCAGCTTAGGGGGCGCTAGCGGTCCCTACAATGAGCAGTTCTTC. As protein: CASSLGGASGPYNEQFF.

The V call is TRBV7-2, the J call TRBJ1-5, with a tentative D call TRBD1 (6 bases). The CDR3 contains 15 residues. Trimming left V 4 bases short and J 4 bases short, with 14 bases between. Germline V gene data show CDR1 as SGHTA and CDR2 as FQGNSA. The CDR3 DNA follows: TGTGCCAGCAGCTATAGGGCTGGACAGAATCAGCCCCAGCATTTT. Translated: CASSYRAGQNQPQHF.

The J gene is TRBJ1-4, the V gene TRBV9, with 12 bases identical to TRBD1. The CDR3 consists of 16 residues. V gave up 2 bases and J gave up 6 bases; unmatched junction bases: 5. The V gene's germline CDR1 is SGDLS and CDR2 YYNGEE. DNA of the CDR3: TGTGCCAGCAGCGTCGAGGGGACAGGGGGCTATGAAAAACTGTTTTTT. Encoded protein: CASSVEGTGGYEKLFF.

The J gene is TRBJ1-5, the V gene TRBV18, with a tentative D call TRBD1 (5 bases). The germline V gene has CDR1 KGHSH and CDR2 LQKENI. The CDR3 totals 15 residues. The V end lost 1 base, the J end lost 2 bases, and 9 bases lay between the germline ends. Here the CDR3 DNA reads TGTGCCAGCTCACCACTAGGGGCCGGCAATCAGCCCCAGCATTTT. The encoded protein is CASSPLGAGNQPQHF. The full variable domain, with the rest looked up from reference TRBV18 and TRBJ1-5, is NAGVMQNPRHLVRRRGQEARLRCSPMKGHSHVYWYRQLPEEGLKFMVYLQKENIIDESGMPKERFSAEFPKEGPSILRIQQVVRGDSAAYFCASSPLGAGNQPQHFGDGTRLSIL.

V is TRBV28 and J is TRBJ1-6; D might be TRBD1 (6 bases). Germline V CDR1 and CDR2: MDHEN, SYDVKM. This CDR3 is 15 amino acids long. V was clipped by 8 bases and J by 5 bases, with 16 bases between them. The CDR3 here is CASEKGEGNNSPLHF. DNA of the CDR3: TGTGCCAGCGAAAAGGGGGAAGGTAATAATTCACCCCTCCACTTT.

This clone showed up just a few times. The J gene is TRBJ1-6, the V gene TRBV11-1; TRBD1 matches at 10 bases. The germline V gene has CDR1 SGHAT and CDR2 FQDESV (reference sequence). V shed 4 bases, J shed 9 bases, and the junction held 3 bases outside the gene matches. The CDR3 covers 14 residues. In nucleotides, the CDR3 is TGTGCCAGCAGCTCGGACAGGGGGAGTTCACCCCTCCACTTT. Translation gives CASSSDRGSSPLHF.

This CDR3 is CASSLVGQLNEKLFF. The CDR3 bases are TGTGCCAGCAGCCTTGTGGGACAGCTCAATGAAAAACTGTTTTTT. The V and J genes are TRBV11-2 and TRBJ1-4, with TRBD1 matching over 7 bases. V lost 5 bases to trimming and J lost 5 bases; unmatched junction nucleotides: 8. The length of the CDR3 is 15 residues. CDR1 is SGHAT, CDR2 FQNNGV, per germline.

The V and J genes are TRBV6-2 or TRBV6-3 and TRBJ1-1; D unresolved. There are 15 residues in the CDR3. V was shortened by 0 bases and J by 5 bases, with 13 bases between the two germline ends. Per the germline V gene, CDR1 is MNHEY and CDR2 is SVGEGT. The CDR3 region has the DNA TGTGCCAGCAGTTACTCGAACTTGGGAGTAACTGAAGCTTTCTTT. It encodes CASSYSNLGVTEAFF.

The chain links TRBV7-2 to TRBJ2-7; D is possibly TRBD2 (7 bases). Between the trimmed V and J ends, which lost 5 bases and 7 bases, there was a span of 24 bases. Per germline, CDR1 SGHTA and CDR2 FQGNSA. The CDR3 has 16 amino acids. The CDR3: CASSPRTSRGLGEQYF. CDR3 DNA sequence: TGTGCCAGCAGCCCGCGGACTAGTAGGGGGTTGGGGGAGCAGTACTTC.

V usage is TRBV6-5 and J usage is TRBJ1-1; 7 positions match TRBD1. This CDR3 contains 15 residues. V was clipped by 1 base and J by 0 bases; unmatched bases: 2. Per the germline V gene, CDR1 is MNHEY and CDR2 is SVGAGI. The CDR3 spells CASSYFGTVNTEAFF. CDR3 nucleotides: TGTGCCAGCAGTTACTTCGGGACAGTGAACACTGAAGCTTTCTTT.

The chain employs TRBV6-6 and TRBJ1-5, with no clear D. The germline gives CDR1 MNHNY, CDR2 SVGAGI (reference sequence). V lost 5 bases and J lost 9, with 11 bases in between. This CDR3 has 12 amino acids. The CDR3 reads CASSRPKRPQHF. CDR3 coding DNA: TGTGCCAGCAGTCGGCCCAAGAGGCCCCAGCATTTT.

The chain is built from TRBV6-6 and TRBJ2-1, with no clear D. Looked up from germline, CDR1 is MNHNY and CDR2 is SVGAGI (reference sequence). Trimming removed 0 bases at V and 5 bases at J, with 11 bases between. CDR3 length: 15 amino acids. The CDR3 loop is CASSYSRAQNNEQFF. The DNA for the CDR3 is TGTGCCAGCAGTTACTCAAGAGCCCAAAACAATGAGCAGTTCTTC.

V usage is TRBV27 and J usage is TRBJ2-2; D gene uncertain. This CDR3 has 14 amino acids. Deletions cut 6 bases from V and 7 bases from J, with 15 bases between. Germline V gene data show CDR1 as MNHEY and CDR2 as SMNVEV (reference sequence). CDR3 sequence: CASRGRITDGELFF. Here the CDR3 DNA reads TGTGCCAGCAGGGGCCGGATTACCGACGGGGAGCTGTTTTTT.

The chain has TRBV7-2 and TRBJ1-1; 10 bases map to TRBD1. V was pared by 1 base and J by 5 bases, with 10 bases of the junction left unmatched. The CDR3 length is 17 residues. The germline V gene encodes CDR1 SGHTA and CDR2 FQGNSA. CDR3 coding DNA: TGTGCCAGCAGCTTAGGCGGAGACAGGGGGCCAGGGACTGAAGCTTTCTTT. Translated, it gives CASSLGGDRGPGTEAFF.

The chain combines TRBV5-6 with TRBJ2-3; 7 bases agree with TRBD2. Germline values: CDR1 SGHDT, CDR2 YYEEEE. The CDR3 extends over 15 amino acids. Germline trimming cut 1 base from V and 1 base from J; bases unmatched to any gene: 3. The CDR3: CASSLRLAGTDTQYF. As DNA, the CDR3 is TGTGCCAGCAGCTTGCGGCTAGCGGGCACAGATACGCAGTATTTT.

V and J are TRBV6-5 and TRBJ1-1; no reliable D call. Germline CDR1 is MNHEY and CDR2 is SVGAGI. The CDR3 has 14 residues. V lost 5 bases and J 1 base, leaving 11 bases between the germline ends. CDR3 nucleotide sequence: TGTGCCAGCAGTAGACGGACTACGAACACTGAAGCTTTCTTT. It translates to CASSRRTTNTEAFF.

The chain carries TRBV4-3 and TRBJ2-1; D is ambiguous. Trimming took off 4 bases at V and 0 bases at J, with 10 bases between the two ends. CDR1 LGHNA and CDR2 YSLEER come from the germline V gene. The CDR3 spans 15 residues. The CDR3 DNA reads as TGCGCCAGCAGCCGGCAGGTCAGCTCCTACAATGAGCAGTTCTTC. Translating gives CASSRQVSSYNEQFF.

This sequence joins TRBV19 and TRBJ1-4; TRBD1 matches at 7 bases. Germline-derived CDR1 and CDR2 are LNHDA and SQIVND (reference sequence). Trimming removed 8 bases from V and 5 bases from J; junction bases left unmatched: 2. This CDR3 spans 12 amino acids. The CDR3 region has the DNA TGTGCCAGTGTGGGACAGAATGAAAAACTGTTTTTT. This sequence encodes CASVGQNEKLFF.

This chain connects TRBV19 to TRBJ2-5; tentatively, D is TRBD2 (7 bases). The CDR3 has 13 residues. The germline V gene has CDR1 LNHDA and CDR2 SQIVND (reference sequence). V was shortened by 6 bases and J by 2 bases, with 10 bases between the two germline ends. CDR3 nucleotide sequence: TGTGCCAGTAGAGGGGGGGTACAAGAGACCCAGTACTTC. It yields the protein CASRGGVQETQYF. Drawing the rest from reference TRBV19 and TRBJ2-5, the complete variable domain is DGGITQSPKYLFRKEGQNVTLSCEQNLNHDAMYWYRQDPGQGLRLIYYSQIVNDFQKGDIAEGYSVSREKKESFPLTVTSAQKNPTAFYLCASRGGVQETQYFGPGTRLLVL.

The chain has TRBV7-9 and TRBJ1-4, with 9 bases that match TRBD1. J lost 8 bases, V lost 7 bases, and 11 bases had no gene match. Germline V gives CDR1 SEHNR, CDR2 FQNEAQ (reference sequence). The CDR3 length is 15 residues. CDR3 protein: CASTSEGQGREKLFF. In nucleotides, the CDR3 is TGTGCCAGCACCTCGGAGGGACAGGGCAGAGAAAAACTGTTTTTT.

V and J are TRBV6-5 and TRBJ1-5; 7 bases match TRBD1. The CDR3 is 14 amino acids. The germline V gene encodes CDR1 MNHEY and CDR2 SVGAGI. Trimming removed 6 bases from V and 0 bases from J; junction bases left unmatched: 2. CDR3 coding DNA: TGTGCCAGCAGGTCAGGGGGTAGCAATCAGCCCCAGCATTTT. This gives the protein CASRSGGSNQPQHF.

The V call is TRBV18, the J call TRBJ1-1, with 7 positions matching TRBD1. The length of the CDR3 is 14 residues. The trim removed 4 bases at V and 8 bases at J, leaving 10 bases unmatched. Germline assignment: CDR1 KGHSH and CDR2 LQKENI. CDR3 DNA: TGTGCCAGCTCACGAGCGGACAGGTCTGCGGAAGCTTTCTTT. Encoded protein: CASSRADRSAEAFF.